This TCR beta chain stems from a study of a mutant IDH1 vaccine in newly diagnosed glioma. Study-level background: The initiation of vaccination occurred 4-6 weeks after radiotherapy alone, or with temozolomide cycles.

The time point denotes: week 11, during vaccination. Each vaccine dose was 300 ug of mutant IDH1 20-mer peptide, with topical imiquimod. The donor cohort comprised cases of new WHO grade 3 or 4 IDH1-mutant, ATRX-lost astrocytoma. Broader study findings: Apparently, pseudoprogression bore no relation to changes among the top peripheral T cell clonotypes.

Per germline, CDR1 GTSNPN and CDR2 SVGIG (reference sequence). The CDR3 consists of 12 residues. With regard to this clone: Its antigen is still unknown.

The assay was immunoSEQ multiplex PCR, and TCRdb's table has in-frame clones only and misses some. The profile shows about 35,000 clones, under 90% of them singletons. The sequencing here drew on peripheral blood mononuclear cells (PBMCs), taken from a glioma patient whose treatment included an IDH1 peptide vaccine. The sequence was obtained from a woman between 25 and 40 years old with glioma. Some clones in this sample may be carry-over from other donors' samples. V is TRBV30 and J is TRBJ2-7; 8 nucleotides align to TRBD1. This chain's CDR3 is CASDRATYEQYF. DNA for the CDR3: TGTGCATCGGACAGGGCAACCTACGAGCAGTACTTC.